The sequence of this T cell receptor beta chain was determined in a study of CD8+ T cells in alopecia areata. Trimming pared 1 base from V and 6 bases from J, leaving 10 bases between. The CDR3 is 14 amino acids. The germline V gene encodes CDR1 MNHNS and CDR2 SASEGT. As the sequencing template, cDNA was produced by extracting RNA and reverse transcribing it. Method: immunoSEQ multiplex PCR; TCRdb's copy keeps in-frame clones and lacks some. The repertoire holds around 82,000 clones, with about 51% as singletons. The investigators collected lesional scalp punch biopsies and peripheral blood from alopecia areata patients.

Sample: NKG2D-high CD8+ T cells sorted from blood. The chain couples TRBV6-1 to TRBJ2-1; unclear D gene. The sequence derives from a human donor with alopecia areata. In DNA form, the CDR3 reads TGTGCCAGCAGTGAAGTCCTGGGGTCCAATGAGCAGTTCTTC. It specifies CASSEVLGSNEQFF.